The clone carrying this T cell receptor (beta chain) was found many times. This sample stems from a study of early T cells in non-severe SARS-CoV-2 infection. Individual cDNA molecules were tagged with unique molecular identifiers, the study reported. MiXCR was run by TCRdb on the 5' RACE reads, yielding one entry per CDR3 protein. Of over 55,000 distinct CDR3 sequences listed, about 9.9% were seen once; the top ten hold about 1.2%. V was trimmed by 9 bases and J by 1 base, leaving 14 bases between them. Looked up from germline, CDR1 is SNHLY and CDR2 is FYNNEI. This CDR3 has 14 residues. This clonotype was obtained from an adult who was a healthcare worker with PCR-confirmed SARS-CoV-2 infection or an uninfected control (not recorded which). The sample taken for sequencing was whole blood. The chain employs TRBV2 and TRBJ2-3, with D perhaps TRBD1 or TRBD2 (5 bases each). The CDR3 sequence: CASQSRDRTDTQYF. In DNA, the CDR3 is TGTGCCAGTCAGTCTCGGGACCGCACAGATACGCAGTATTTT.